Below are 30 T cell receptor beta chains sequenced from a single sample in a study of patients and donors after allogeneic stem cell transplantation. One entry per CDR3 protein, called by TCRdb with MiXCR from the RT-PCR reads. The table lists roughly 960,000 distinct CDR3 sequences, roughly 17% of them singletons. Sequenced: blood, either unsorted or a sorted T cell fraction (not recorded which). Every receptor here comes from a human donor who was either an allogeneic HSCT recipient or a stem cell or donor lymphocyte infusion donor (not recorded which). It is not recorded whose cells these are; they may come from a transplant donor.

Here the CDR3 DNA reads TGTGCCAGCAGCCATCTACACCCTAACGAGCAGTACTTC. It translates to CASSHLHPNEQYF. The J gene is TRBJ2-7, the V gene TRBV3-1; the D is unclear. V gave up 3 bases and J gave up 5 bases, with 11 bases separating them. From germline, CDR1 is LGHDT and CDR2 YNNKEL (reference sequence). The CDR3 length is 13 residues.

This clonotype appeared a few times. This chain connects TRBV29-1 to TRBJ1-2; D ambiguous. The V end lost 2 bases, the J end lost 2 bases, and 9 bases lay between the germline ends. The germline CDR1 and CDR2 sequences are SQVTM and ANQGSEA. This CDR3 is built from 13 residues. CDR3 bases: TGCAGCGTTGAATCAAGGGAGAACTATGGCTACACCTTC. Translation gives CSVESRENYGYTF.

This chain connects TRBV27 to TRBJ2-7; the D gene could be TRBD1 or TRBD2 (5 bases each). The CDR3 has 15 amino acids. The germline V and J ends were trimmed by 6 bases and 1 base, with 16 bases remaining between them. Germline loops: CDR1 MNHEY, CDR2 SMNVEV (reference sequence). DNA of the CDR3: TGTGCCAGCAGCCGGGGCCCCTACCAATCCTACGAGCAGTACTTC. It specifies CASSRGPYQSYEQYF.

This chain links TRBV6-5 with TRBJ2-7; 9 bases fit TRBD1. V was pared by 0 bases and J by 6 bases, with 3 bases of the junction left unmatched. Germline CDR1 reads MNHEY; CDR2 reads SVGAGI. The CDR3 extends over 14 amino acids. CDR3 DNA: TGTGCCAGCAGTTACTCGGGACAGGGAATCGAGCAGTACTTC. Residues: CASSYSGQGIEQYF.

This clonotype has a handful of counts. The CDR3 here is CASSSTLAGSQYF. CDR3 DNA sequence: TGCGCCAGCAGCTCAACTCTAGCGGGGTCGCAGTATTTT. The genes are TRBV5-1 and TRBJ2-3; 9 nucleotides align to TRBD2. With V trimmed by 3 bases and J by 10 bases, 6 bases remained unmatched. The germline gives CDR1 SGHRS, CDR2 YFSETQ. This CDR3 has 13 residues.

This clonotype appeared a few times. The gene calls are TRBV12-3 or TRBV12-4 and TRBJ2-2; a weak D match, TRBD2 (6 bases). V dropped 0 bases and J dropped 5 bases, with 13 bases sitting between them. This CDR3 contains 16 residues. The CDR3 is CASSLALAGTTGELFF. The CDR3 DNA follows: TGTGCCAGCAGTTTAGCGCTGGCGGGAACAACCGGGGAGCTGTTTTTT.

This clonotype was detected a few times. J is TRBJ1-3 and V is TRBV7-9, with D possibly being TRBD1 (5 bases). CDR1 is SEHNR and CDR2 is FQNEAQ in the germline V gene (reference sequence). V lost 6 bases to trimming and J lost 0 bases, with 12 bases between them. This CDR3 comprises 15 residues. In DNA form, the CDR3 reads TGTGCCAGCAGTCCGTGGGGGGGCTCTGGAAACACCATATATTTT. As protein: CASSPWGGSGNTIYF. Full variable domain (missing parts from reference TRBV7-9 and TRBJ1-3): DTGVSQNPRHKITKRGQNVTFRCDPISEHNRLYWYRQTLGQGPEFLTYFQNEAQLEKSRLLSDRFSAERPKGSFSTLEIQRTEQGDSAMYLCASSPWGGSGNTIYFGEGSWLTVV.

This clonotype has more than one count but fewer than ten. V usage is TRBV29-1 and J usage is TRBJ2-3; 7 bases align to TRBD1. Germline V lookup: CDR1 SQVTM, CDR2 ANQGSEA. The CDR3 is 14 residues long. V shed 6 bases and J 1 base; nucleotides not matched to a gene: 7. The CDR3 protein is CSVTEGAGTDTQYF. For the CDR3, the DNA is TGCAGCGTCACTGAGGGGGCAGGCACAGATACGCAGTATTTT.

This clonotype was seen at least ten times. The CDR3 coding sequence is TGTGCCACGTCTGGACTAGCGGCCACAGATACGCAGTATTTT. This sequence encodes CATSGLAATDTQYF. V is TRBV12-3 or TRBV12-4 and J is TRBJ2-3, with 10 bases identical to TRBD2. There are 14 residues in the CDR3. Trimming removed 10 bases from V and 2 bases from J; junction bases left unmatched: 6.

The rearrangement joins TRBV20-1 to TRBJ2-5, with D possibly matching TRBD2 (7 bases). Germline assignment: CDR1 DFQATT and CDR2 SNEGSKA (reference sequence). The CDR3 has 12 residues. Trimming removed 3 bases from V and 5 bases from J, with 10 bases in between. DNA for the CDR3: TGCAGTGCTAGCGAGGGGGGGGAGACCCAGTACTTC. Translating it yields CSASEGGETQYF.

This chain joins TRBV12-5 and TRBJ1-3; D is possibly TRBD1 (6 bases). In germline, CDR1 is LGHNT, CDR2 FRNRAP. V was cut by 2 bases and J by 0 bases, with 17 bases left in between. The CDR3 loop spans 18 amino acids. The CDR3 sequence: CASGLPPALQGSGNTIYF. Written as DNA, the CDR3 is TGTGCTAGTGGTTTGCCCCCCGCCTTACAGGGCTCTGGAAACACCATATATTTT.

CDR3 DNA sequence: TGTGCCAGCTCACCACCGGGACGGGGGGAAGAGACCCAGTACTTC. Protein sequence: CASSPPGRGEETQYF. The gene calls are TRBV18 and TRBJ2-5, with 7 bases identical to TRBD2. This CDR3 spans 15 amino acids. The trim removed 0 bases at V and 3 bases at J, leaving 4 bases unmatched. Germline V lookup: CDR1 KGHSH, CDR2 LQKENI.

The rearrangement uses TRBV30 and TRBJ2-1, with D maybe TRBD2 (6 bases). The V end lost 4 bases, the J end lost 2 bases, and 18 bases lay between the germline ends. The CDR3 runs to 16 residues. Germline V gene data show CDR1 as GTSNPN and CDR2 as SVGIG (reference sequence). CDR3 coding DNA: TGTGCCTGGAATGGGGGGTTGGTGTACCCCTACAATGAGCAGTTCTTC. Translation: CAWNGGLVYPYNEQFF.

This clonotype has at least ten counts. The rearrangement joins TRBV12-3 or TRBV12-4 to TRBJ1-1, with 7 bases identical to TRBD1. Trimming at V came to 6 bases and at J to 7 bases, leaving 2 bases not matched to a gene. The CDR3 consists of 11 residues. CDR3 nucleotides: TGTGCCAGCAGCCAGGGGGTTGAAGCTTTCTTT. It translates to CASSQGVEAFF.

V usage is TRBV2 and J usage is TRBJ2-7; a possible D gene is TRBD1 (5 bases). CDR1 is SNHLY, CDR2 FYNNEI, per germline. There are 12 residues in the CDR3. The ends were cut back, 3 bases at V and 3 bases at J, with 6 bases in the middle. CDR3 sequence reads: CASSETVYEQYF. The CDR3 DNA follows: TGTGCCAGCAGTGAGACAGTCTACGAGCAGTACTTC.

This clonotype was observed a few times. The rearrangement links TRBV24-1 to TRBJ2-3; 7 bases align to TRBD1. The CDR3 contains 15 residues. V lost 2 bases, J lost 2 bases, and 3 bases stayed unmatched. In germline, CDR1 is KGHDR, CDR2 SFDVKD. CDR3 sequence (DNA): TGTGCCACCAGTGATTCGGACAGGTACACAGATACGCAGTATTTT. Its translation: CATSDSDRYTDTQYF.

In this sample, this clonotype turned up a few times. V and J are TRBV6-1 and TRBJ2-1; TRBD2 agrees at 11 bases. V was pared by 5 bases and J by 4 bases, with 4 bases of the junction left unmatched. CDR1 and CDR2 (germline): MNHNS, SASEGT. This CDR3 is built from 15 residues. In DNA form, the CDR3 reads TGTGCCAGCAGTACTTCTAGCGGGAGGTACAATGAGCAGTTCTTC. Its translation is CASSTSSGRYNEQFF.

This chain joins TRBV20-1 and TRBJ2-1; D may be TRBD2 (6 bases). CDR1 and CDR2 from the germline V gene are DFQATT and SNEGSKA (reference sequence). V was clipped by 6 bases and J by 1 base, with 10 bases between them. This CDR3 spans 13 amino acids. The chain's CDR3 is CSAGGGSYNEQFF. CDR3 nucleotide sequence: TGCAGTGCCGGGGGAGGATCCTACAATGAGCAGTTCTTC.

This clonotype was counted only a few times. CDR3 coding DNA: TGTGCCAGCAGCCGGAGGGGCTATGAGCAGTTCTTC. Amino acids: CASSRRGYEQFF. The chain uses TRBV4-2 and TRBJ2-1, with TRBD2 as a possible D gene (6 bases). The germline CDR1 and CDR2 sequences are LGHNA and YNFKEQ. V gave up 4 bases and J gave up 8 bases, with 9 bases separating them. The CDR3 runs 12 residues.

The chain recombines TRBV9 with TRBJ2-2; D is unclear. This CDR3 is built from 16 residues. CDR1 and CDR2 (germline): SGDLS, YYNGEE. Trimming shortened V by 0 bases and J by 1 base, and 10 bases separated the two germline ends. The DNA for the CDR3 is TGTGCCAGCAGCGTAGGTGTGGCGGTGAACACCGGGGAGCTGTTTTTT. Protein: CASSVGVAVNTGELFF.

The chain combines TRBV30 with TRBJ2-2; D gene uncertain. V lost 3 bases, J lost 0 bases, and 8 bases lay in between. Germline V gene sequence: CDR1 GTSNPN, CDR2 SVGIG (reference sequence). The CDR3 spans 14 residues. The CDR3 DNA is TGTGCCTGGAGGTTCCAGCCGAACACCGGGGAGCTGTTTTTT. Its translation is CAWRFQPNTGELFF. The entire variable domain, with the rest obtained from reference TRBV30 and TRBJ2-2, is as follows: SQTIHQWPATLVQPVGSPLSLECTVEGTSNPNLYWYRQAAGRGLQLLFYSVGIGQISSEVPQNLSASRPQDRQFILSSKKLLLSDSGFYLCAWRFQPNTGELFFGEGSRLTVL.

The chain is built from TRBV7-9 and TRBJ1-2, with D uncertain. Germline CDR1 is SEHNR and CDR2 is FQNEAQ (reference sequence). This CDR3 is built from 14 residues. V shed 3 bases and J shed 2 bases, with 10 bases lying between them. The CDR3 sequence: CASSFLLENYGYTF. In DNA, the CDR3 is TGTGCCAGCAGCTTCCTGCTTGAGAACTATGGCTACACCTTC.

The chain combines TRBV7-2 with TRBJ1-1; D remains unclear. V was cut by 6 bases and J by 3 bases, with 17 bases left in between. This CDR3 spans 15 amino acids. The germline V gene encodes CDR1 SGHTA and CDR2 FQGNSA. The CDR3 loop is CASSIIGGSDTEAFF. CDR3 sequence (DNA): TGTGCCAGCAGTATCATCGGAGGGTCGGACACTGAAGCTTTCTTT. The full variable domain, rest sourced from reference TRBV7-2 and TRBJ1-1, is GAGVSQSPSNKVTEKGKDVELRCDPISGHTALYWYRQSLGQGLEFLIYFQGNSAPDKSGLPSDRFSAERTGGSVSTLTIQRTQQEDSAVYLCASSIIGGSDTEAFFGQGTRLTVV.

V gene TRBV5-1 combines with J gene TRBJ1-2; D may be TRBD1 (5 bases). Trimming stripped 4 bases from V and 6 bases from J, with 19 bases between. The length of the CDR3 is 15 residues. Per germline, CDR1 SGHRS and CDR2 YFSETQ. The CDR3 nucleotides read TGCGCCAGCAGCCGATTGACTGGGACCGGGGATGGCTACACCTTC. Its translation: CASSRLTGTGDGYTF.

This clonotype was observed at least ten times. The V gene is TRBV5-1, the J gene TRBJ1-2; perhaps TRBD1 as D (6 bases). Trimming left V 4 bases short and J 4 bases short, with 11 bases between. This CDR3 is built from 13 residues. CDR1 and CDR2 from the germline V gene are SGHRS and YFSETQ. The CDR3 reads CASSDTGIYGYTF. In nucleotides, the CDR3 is TGCGCCAGCAGCGACACAGGGATCTATGGCTACACCTTC.

In its sample, this clonotype was seen a few times. The V and J genes are TRBV6-1 and TRBJ1-5, with D maybe TRBD1 (5 bases). The V end lost 7 bases, the J end lost 6 bases, and 13 bases lay between the germline ends. This CDR3 has 13 residues. Germline CDR1 is MNHNS and CDR2 is SASEGT. The CDR3 DNA reads TGTGCCAGCATTCCCCCCGGGGGTCAGCCCCAGCATTTT. Translating it yields CASIPPGGQPQHF.

This clonotype appeared a few times. This chain connects TRBV7-3 to TRBJ2-4; D not resolved. Germline CDR1 SGHTA, CDR2 FQGTGA. The CDR3 runs to 13 residues. The V end was cut by 4 bases, the J end by 8 bases, with 12 bases between. The CDR3 bases are TGTGCCAGCAGCTCCACCCATGGGGACATTCAGTACTTC. This sequence encodes CASSSTHGDIQYF.

The chain combines TRBV4-3 with TRBJ1-4; D remains unclear. Germline values: CDR1 LGHNA, CDR2 YSLEER. The CDR3 is 16 amino acids. Trimming shortened V by 0 bases and J by 7 bases, and 15 bases separated the two germline ends. This chain's CDR3 is CASSQEEQLRSEKLFF. For the CDR3, the DNA is TGCGCCAGCAGCCAAGAGGAACAGTTGAGGAGTGAAAAACTGTTTTTT.

The chain joins TRBV19 to TRBJ1-2, with D unresolved. V was cut by 6 bases and J by 6 bases, with 14 bases left in between. The germline V gene encodes CDR1 LNHDA and CDR2 SQIVND (reference sequence). The CDR3 length is 13 residues. The CDR3: CASRMGGEHGYTF. In nucleotides, the CDR3 is TGTGCCAGTAGAATGGGCGGCGAGCATGGCTACACCTTC.

This clonotype was detected only once. The genes are TRBV4-1 and TRBJ2-7; D is perhaps TRBD1 (5 bases). The CDR3 is 14 amino acids. The germline gives CDR1 MGHRA, CDR2 YSYEKL. Trimming cost V 1 base and J 3 bases, with 10 bases left between them. This chain's CDR3 is CASSQGQLNYEQYF. The DNA for the CDR3 is TGCGCCAGCAGCCAAGGACAGCTAAACTACGAGCAGTACTTC.